This T cell receptor beta chain originates from a study of cytomegalovirus exposure and HLA in healthy donors. Across the study: Early on, a data release was issued that held roughly 80 million unique TCRs from HLA-typed donors.

Whole-study results and caveats: HLA alleles were associated with around 17,000 TCR beta sequences in a later analysis at 0.05 false discovery rate.

With 5 bases removed from V and 4 bases from J, the gap between germline ends came to 8 bases. The CDR3 sequence is 12 residues long. In germline, CDR1 is LNHDA, CDR2 SQIVND (reference sequence). This PCR relied on a set of 60 Vbeta primers and 13 Jbeta primers. In the source study's methods: About 10 million of tens of millions of unique TCR beta chains were shared, per a later count. Assay: immunoSEQ multiplex PCR; the TCRdb copy retains only in-frame clones and omits some. V and J calls and clone size come straight from that table; D and trimming were deduced from the DNA. The table has over 85,000 clones, about 78% seen once. Concerning this clone itself: Its antigen is undetermined.

V and J are TRBV19 and TRBJ2-5; D is ambiguous. The sequenced material came from PBMCs. The sequence was obtained from a man in his forties or fifties in good health and CMV-seronegative. The CDR3 reads CASSFRGETQYF. CDR3 in DNA: TGTGCCAGTAGTTTCCGAGGAGAGACCCAGTACTTC. Full variable domain (outside the CDR3, taken from reference TRBV19 and TRBJ2-5): DGGITQSPKYLFRKEGQNVTLSCEQNLNHDAMYWYRQDPGQGLRLIYYSQIVNDFQKGDIAEGYSVSREKKESFPLTVTSAQKNPTAFYLCASSFRGETQYFGPGTRLLVL.